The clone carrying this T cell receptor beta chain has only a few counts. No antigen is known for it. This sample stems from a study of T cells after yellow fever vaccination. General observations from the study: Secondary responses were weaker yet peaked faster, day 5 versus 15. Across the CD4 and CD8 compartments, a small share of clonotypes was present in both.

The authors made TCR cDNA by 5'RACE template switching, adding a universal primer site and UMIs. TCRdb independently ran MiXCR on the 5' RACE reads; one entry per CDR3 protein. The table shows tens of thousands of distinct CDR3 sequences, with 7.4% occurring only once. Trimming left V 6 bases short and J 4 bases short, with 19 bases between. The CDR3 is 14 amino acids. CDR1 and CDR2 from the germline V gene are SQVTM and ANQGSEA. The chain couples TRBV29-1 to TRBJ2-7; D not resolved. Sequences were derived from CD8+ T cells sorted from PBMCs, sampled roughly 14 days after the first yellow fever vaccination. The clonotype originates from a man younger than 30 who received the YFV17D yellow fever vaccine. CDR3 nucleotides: TGCAGCGTGGCCGTGTGGACGGATTTTTACGAGCAGTACTTC. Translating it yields CSVAVWTDFYEQYF.